The T cell receptor (beta chain) described here comes from a study of a mutant IDH1 vaccine in newly diagnosed glioma. As for the study in general: A roughly 62% male, approximately 38% female split and a mean age of roughly 37 years characterized treated patients.

Details on this clone: The antigen is undetermined.

Between the trimmed V and J ends, which lost 4 bases and 0 bases, there was a span of 10 bases. The length of the CDR3 is 15 residues. In germline, CDR1 is SEHNR, CDR2 FQNEAQ (reference sequence). Time point meaning: week 35, safety follow-up. Every vaccine dose comprised 300 ug of mutant IDH1 20-mer peptide plus topical imiquimod. The data were produced by immunoSEQ multiplex PCR, yet TCRdb's version contains in-frame clones alone and is incomplete. The table has around 44,000 clones, more than 65% seen once. This rearrangement joins TRBV7-9 to TRBJ1-5, with no clear D. The receptor was isolated from a man between 35 and 55 years old with glioma. Sequences were derived from PBMCs, sampled from a glioma patient whose treatment included an IDH1 peptide vaccine. The DNA of the CDR3 is TGTGCCAGCAGCTGGGGTGGGGATAGCAATCAGCCCCAGCATTTT. Protein: CASSWGGDSNQPQHF.